Given below is one T cell receptor beta chain in context. It lacks a known antigen. Per-base qualities were not stored, and no clone one base away is much larger. This sample was taken from a study of control samples from healthy donors and cancer patients (TCRdb year 2020). The method was the immunoSEQ multiplex PCR assay. Here the immuneACCESS table is served through TCRdb, limited to in-frame sequences with V and J called. Missing clones are a known gap in these copies; in checked studies unresolved V genes cover under half, and the rest lacks a known reason. Within this sample are 260,000 or so clones, with almost 85% of them counted one time only. The ten largest clones represent 10% to 15% of the sample. According to the germline V gene, CDR1 reads SGHRS and CDR2 reads YFSETQ. The CDR3 numbers 14 residues from cysteine through phenylalanine. The sequence is cut down to CDR3 DNA, 42 bases in frame from base 1. Between the V and J ends, shortened by 0 bases and 6 bases respectively, the junction contains 10 bases.

The chain is assembled from TRBV5-1 and TRBJ1-5; a confident D gene designation cannot be given. This receptor was identified in a woman in her sixties or seventies with lung cancer. Sequenced material: PBMCs. Here the CDR3 is given as CASSLDGVGQPQHF. Here is the DNA: TGCGCCAGCAGCTTGGATGGGGTTGGTCAGCCCCAGCATTTT.